Listed here are 17 T cell receptor beta chains from one sample, sequenced in a study of T cells in localized non-small cell lung cancer. Method: immunoSEQ multiplex PCR; TCRdb's copy keeps in-frame clones and lacks some. The sample records approximately 54,000 clones, around 81% being singletons. The input for sequencing was peripheral blood, taken before any cancer treatment. All receptors derive from a female donor over 55 with stage II squamous cell lung carcinoma.

Points on this clone: The junction departs from germline at one end; a sequencing error may be responsible. This chain uses TRBV6-1 with TRBJ2-7, with 9 bases aligning to TRBD1. Germline values: CDR1 MNHNS, CDR2 SASEGT. The CDR3 sequence is 14 residues long. This chain's CDR3 is CAGSRDRASYEQYF. The CDR3 DNA reads TGTGCCGGCAGCCGGGACAGGGCCTCCTACGAGCAGTACTTC.

The V and J genes are TRBV5-6 and TRBJ2-3, with D unclear. The V end was cut by 1 base, the J end by 3 bases, with 12 bases between. CDR1 and CDR2 (germline): SGHDT, YYEEEE. This CDR3 has 15 amino acids. The DNA of the CDR3 is TGTGCCAGCAGCTTGAGGGTTCGTGGTACAGATACGCAGTATTTT. Amino acid sequence: CASSLRVRGTDTQYF. The full variable domain, in which reference TRBV5-6 and TRBJ2-3 provide the parts outside the CDR3, is DAGVTQSPTHLIKTRGQQVTLRCSPKSGHDTVSWYQQALGQGPQFIFQYYEEEERQRGNFPDRFSGHQFPNYSSELNVNALLLGDSALYLCASSLRVRGTDTQYFGPGTRLTVL.

This clone was detected only a few times. V gene TRBV7-2 combines with J gene TRBJ1-1; D is ambiguous. The CDR3 loop spans 13 amino acids. With 4 bases removed from V and 1 base from J, the gap between germline ends came to 7 bases. Germline V gene lookup returns CDR1 SGHTA and CDR2 FQGNSA. The CDR3 here is CASSSTQNTEAFF. The DNA of the CDR3 is TGTGCCAGCAGCTCAACACAGAACACTGAAGCTTTCTTT.

The chain couples TRBV5-8 to TRBJ2-6, with D perhaps TRBD1 (5 bases). The CDR3 sequence is 15 residues long. V gave up 4 bases and J gave up 0 bases, with 8 bases separating them. In germline, CDR1 is SGHTS, CDR2 YDEGEE. CDR3 loop: CASSPRVSGANVLTF. CDR3 nucleotide sequence: TGTGCCAGCAGCCCCAGGGTCTCTGGGGCCAACGTCCTGACTTTC.

This rearrangement joins TRBV18 to TRBJ2-3; D might be TRBD1 (5 bases). Germline CDR1 KGHSH, CDR2 LQKENI. The CDR3 consists of 14 residues. V lost 3 bases, J lost 3 bases, and 10 bases lay in between. The CDR3 nucleotides read TGTGCCAGCTCACCGGGTCAGGGTACAGATACGCAGTATTTT. Its translation: CASSPGQGTDTQYF.

This rearrangement joins TRBV5-1 to TRBJ2-3; 11 nucleotides align to TRBD2. J lost 3 bases, V lost 1 base, and 1 base had no gene match. CDR1 and CDR2 from the germline V gene are SGHRS and YFSETQ. This CDR3 contains 15 residues. CDR3 nucleotides: TGCGCCAGCAGCTTGACTAGCGGGGGAACAGATACGCAGTATTTT. Protein product: CASSLTSGGTDTQYF. Full variable domain (missing parts from reference TRBV5-1 and TRBJ2-3): KAGVTQTPRYLIKTRGQQVTLSCSPISGHRSVSWYQQTPGQGLQFLFEYFSETQRNKGNFPGRFSGRQFSNSRSEMNVSTLELGDSALYLCASSLTSGGTDTQYFGPGTRLTVL.

The chain joins TRBV6-5 to TRBJ1-1, with a possible D match to TRBD1 (5 bases). The V and J ends lost 0 bases and 6 bases respectively, with 17 bases between them. Germline CDR1 reads MNHEY; CDR2 reads SVGAGI. CDR3 length equals 16 residues. The CDR3 region has the DNA TGTGCCAGCAGTTACTCGCAGGGTGGGGACGGGGCTGAAGCTTTCTTT. Its protein product is CASSYSQGGDGAEAFF.

The V gene is TRBV19, the J gene TRBJ2-4; TRBD1 matches 8 bases. The V gene's germline CDR1 is LNHDA and CDR2 SQIVND (reference sequence). V lost 8 bases and J lost 3; bases outside the gene matches: 9. This CDR3 is built from 15 residues. The CDR3 DNA reads TGTGCCAGTCTAGATGGACAGGGTGGCAAAAACATTCAGTACTTC. Translation: CASLDGQGGKNIQYF.

This clone showed up many times. This chain joins TRBV27 and TRBJ2-3, with 7 nucleotides matching TRBD2. The germline V gene has CDR1 MNHEY and CDR2 SMNVEV (reference sequence). The CDR3 runs 14 residues. V was clipped by 8 bases and J by 4 bases; unmatched bases: 9. CDR3 amino acids: CASQGFAGADTQYF. CDR3 coding DNA: TGTGCCAGCCAAGGGTTTGCGGGGGCAGATACGCAGTATTTT.

The rearrangement links TRBV5-1 to TRBJ2-7; D is perhaps TRBD2 (6 bases). Germline CDR1 SGHRS, CDR2 YFSETQ. CDR3 length: 17 residues. V was pared by 0 bases and J by 4 bases, with 20 bases between. Here the CDR3 reads CASSLVPGSGLKYEQYF. CDR3 DNA: TGCGCCAGCAGCTTGGTCCCCGGGAGTGGACTTAAATACGAGCAGTACTTC.

The rearrangement links TRBV4-1 to TRBJ1-1, with TRBD1 matching 7 bases. V was clipped by 3 bases and J by 1 base; unmatched bases: 8. The length of the CDR3 is 16 residues. Germline V CDR1 and CDR2: MGHRA, YSYEKL. The DNA for the CDR3 is TGCGCCAGCAGCCAGGGCCTGGGACAGCAGAACACTGAAGCTTTCTTT. Its translation: CASSQGLGQQNTEAFF.

The rearrangement links TRBV30 to TRBJ1-5; no clear D. V was trimmed by 2 bases and J by 5 bases, leaving 16 bases between them. This CDR3 is 15 amino acids long. Germline loops: CDR1 GTSNPN, CDR2 SVGIG (reference sequence). Written as DNA, the CDR3 is TGTGCCTGGAGTCTACCCAAGACGGGATATCAGCCCCAGCATTTT. Protein product: CAWSLPKTGYQPQHF.

The rearrangement uses TRBV30 and TRBJ1-3, with unresolved D. CDR1 and CDR2 from the germline V gene are GTSNPN and SVGIG (reference sequence). The CDR3 runs 14 residues. V dropped 0 bases and J dropped 0 bases, with 6 bases sitting between them. The CDR3: CAWSVRSSGNTIYF. In DNA form, the CDR3 reads TGTGCCTGGAGTGTAAGGAGCTCTGGAAACACCATATATTTT.

The chain employs TRBV6-4 and TRBJ2-2, with TRBD2 matching 8 bases. V shed 2 bases and J 6 bases; nucleotides not matched to a gene: 8. CDR1 MRHNA and CDR2 SNTAGT come from the germline V gene. This CDR3 spans 16 amino acids. Here the CDR3 DNA reads TGTGCCAGCAGTGACACAGGGACTAGTGGCGCCGGGGAGCTGTTTTTT. This codes for CASSDTGTSGAGELFF.

The chain combines TRBV11-3 with TRBJ2-1, with D possibly TRBD2 on 5 matching bases. Looked up from germline, CDR1 is SGHNT and CDR2 is YENEEA. V shed 8 bases and J shed 6 bases, with 14 bases lying between them. CDR3 length equals 13 residues. The CDR3 region is CASARDGSNEQFF. CDR3 in DNA: TGTGCCAGCGCCCGGGATGGAAGCAATGAGCAGTTCTTC.

The J gene is TRBJ2-3, the V gene TRBV19, with D perhaps TRBD1 or TRBD2 (6 bases each). This CDR3 region has 17 residues. Trimming stripped 4 bases from V and 5 bases from J, with 22 bases between. Germline V gene data show CDR1 as LNHDA and CDR2 as SQIVND (reference sequence). CDR3 in amino acids: CASSKPGSRGQGDTQYF. The CDR3 bases are TGTGCCAGTAGTAAGCCCGGGTCCCGGGGGCAGGGAGATACGCAGTATTTT.

This chain links TRBV29-1 with TRBJ1-1, with D perhaps TRBD1 (6 bases). From germline, CDR1 is SQVTM and CDR2 ANQGSEA. The V end lost 1 base, the J end lost 4 bases, and 13 bases lay between the germline ends. This CDR3 spans 14 amino acids. CDR3 sequence reads: CSVEVNTGTTEAFF. Here the CDR3 DNA reads TGCAGCGTTGAAGTAAATACAGGGACCACTGAAGCTTTCTTT. Full variable domain (missing parts from reference TRBV29-1 and TRBJ1-1): SAVISQKPSRDICQRGTSLTIQCQVDSQVTMMFWYRQQPGQSLTLIATANQGSEATYESGFVIDKFPISRPNLTFSTLTVSNMSPEDSSIYLCSVEVNTGTTEAFFGQGTRLTVV.